The entry below describes one TCR beta chain. Its specificity is unknown. The data originate from a study of vaccination effects on CD4 cells after COVID-19. Background on the study: It was a median of 72 days after the second dose that post-vaccine samples were obtained. Study-wide results and limits: Healthy vaccinees had only 1 of 255 vaccine-induced clones cross-react with common cold coronaviruses.

The assay was immunoSEQ multiplex PCR, and TCRdb's table has in-frame clones only and misses some. The sample records about 24,000 clones, 60% to 75% being singletons. Antigen-specific CD4+ T cells were expanded (with viral peptide pools) by the ViraFEST assay ahead of sequencing. Isolation of CD4+ T cells took place after about ten days of culture. BNT162b2 vaccine or mRNA-1273 vaccine was given to participants in two doses. Culturing of under 2.5 million PBMC per well took place with around 9.4 IU/ml IL-2 and around 10 ug/ml peptides. V dropped 2 bases and J dropped 2 bases, with 0 bases sitting between them. CDR3 length: 11 residues. CDR1 is LGHNT, CDR2 FRNRAP, per germline.

The chain uses TRBV12-5 and TRBJ1-1; no reliable D call. The specimen comprised CD4+ T cells from PBMCs cultured with HCoV-NL63 spike peptides, sampled after COVID-19 vaccination. This TCR derives from a human donor who received a COVID-19 vaccine. The DNA for the CDR3 is TGTGCTAGTGGTTTGAACACTGAAGCTTTCTTT. It encodes CASGLNTEAFF. Full variable domain (remainder filled in from reference TRBV12-5 and TRBJ1-1): DARVTQTPRHKVTEMGQEVTMRCQPILGHNTVFWYRQTMMQGLELLAYFRNRAPLDDSGMPKDRFSAEMPDATLATLKIQPSEPRDSAVYFCASGLNTEAFFGQGTRLTVV.